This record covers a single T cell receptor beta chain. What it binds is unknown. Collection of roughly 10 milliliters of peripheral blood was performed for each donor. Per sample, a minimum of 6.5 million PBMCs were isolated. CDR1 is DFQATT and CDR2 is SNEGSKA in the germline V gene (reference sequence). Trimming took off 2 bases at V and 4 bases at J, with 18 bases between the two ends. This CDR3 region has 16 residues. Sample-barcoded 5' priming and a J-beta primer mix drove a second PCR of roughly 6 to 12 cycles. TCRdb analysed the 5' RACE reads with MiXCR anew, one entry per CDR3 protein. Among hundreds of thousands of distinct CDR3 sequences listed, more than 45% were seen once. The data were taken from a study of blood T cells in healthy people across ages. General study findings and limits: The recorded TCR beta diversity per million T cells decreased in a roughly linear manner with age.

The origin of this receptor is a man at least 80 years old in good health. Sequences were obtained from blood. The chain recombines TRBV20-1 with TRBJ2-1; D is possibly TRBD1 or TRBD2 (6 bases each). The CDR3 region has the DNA TGCAGTGCTAGACACCCCTACGGGGGCCGATACAATGAGCAGTTCTTC. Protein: CSARHPYGGRYNEQFF.